This T cell receptor beta chain appears in the sequencing data of a study of glioma-infiltrating T cells. As for this clonotype: Its antigen is unknown.

Study-level results: CDR3 overlap between tissue and blood was very small. Non-neoplastic patients had below-expected tissue-blood divergence, while all gliomas exceeded expectation.

With V trimmed by 4 bases and J by 0 bases, 8 bases remained unmatched. CDR3 length: 18 residues. CDR1 and CDR2 (germline): KGHSH, LQKENI. Using RNA template, CDR3s of TCR alpha and beta were amplified with iRepertoire arm-PCR. From the multiplex PCR reads, TCRdb called clonotypes with MiXCR, one entry per CDR3 protein. The sample has tens of thousands of distinct CDR3 sequences; around a quarter are singletons. Source material: glioma tissue, nonneoplastic brain tissue, or PBMCs (not recorded which). The TCR sequence derives from a human donor with low-grade glioma or glioblastoma, undergoing nonglioma brain surgery, or in good health (not recorded which). The J gene is TRBJ1-6, the V gene TRBV18, with 8 nucleotides matching TRBD1. The CDR3 is CASSRTGTRSSYNSPLHF. CDR3 sequence (DNA): TGTGCCAGCTCACGGACAGGGACCCGGAGCTCCTATAATTCACCCCTCCACTTT.